Presented here are 24 T cell receptor beta chains from one specimen sequenced in a study of T cell responses to AZD1222 COVID-19 vaccine. The repertoire was sequenced with immunoSEQ multiplex PCR; TCRdb's copy has only in-frame clones and lacks some. The sample shows under 150,000 clones, roughly 89% of them seen only once. This specimen consisted of peripheral blood, obtained on day 0 of AZD1222 vaccination. Source of these receptors: an adult in good health.

In regard to this clone: A read error may produce the germline difference seen at one junction end. The chain has TRBV20-1 and TRBJ1-1; D gene uncertain. The germline gives CDR1 DFQATT, CDR2 SNEGSKA (reference sequence). The CDR3 spans 11 residues. CDR3 amino acids: CSARAVTEAFF. The CDR3 nucleotides read TGCAGTGCCAGAGCGGTCACTGAAGCTTTCTTT.

V is TRBV28 and J is TRBJ2-5, with D possibly matching TRBD2 (5 bases). Germline assignment: CDR1 MDHEN and CDR2 SYDVKM. V was cut by 5 bases and J by 5 bases, with 18 bases left in between. The CDR3 is 15 residues long. The CDR3 here is CASSPRTLGGETQYF. In nucleotides, the CDR3 is TGTGCCAGCAGTCCACGGACTCTCGGCGGGGAGACCCAGTACTTC.

This chain uses TRBV28 with TRBJ1-2; D remains unclear. Trimming left V 6 bases short and J 8 bases short, with 22 bases between. This CDR3 is built from 15 residues. Germline lookup yields CDR1 MDHEN and CDR2 SYDVKM. The CDR3 protein is CASSLGLGYSPGYTF. The CDR3 nucleotides are TGTGCCAGCAGCCTGGGTTTGGGGTATAGCCCCGGCTACACCTTC.

The rearrangement uses TRBV3-1 (or the pseudogene TRBV3-2) and TRBJ2-4; no clear D. This CDR3 is 14 amino acids long. Trimming shortened V by 0 bases and J by 6 bases, and 9 bases separated the two germline ends. Germline lookup yields CDR1 LGHDT and CDR2 YNNKEL (reference sequence). CDR3 nucleotide sequence: TGTGCCAGCAGCCAAGAACCTGTGTTAAACATTCAGTACTTC. It yields the protein CASSQEPVLNIQYF.

The rearrangement links TRBV19 to TRBJ1-2; 7 bases align to TRBD1. The germline V gene has CDR1 LNHDA and CDR2 SQIVND (reference sequence). This CDR3 contains 13 residues. Trimming removed 7 bases from V and 8 bases from J; junction bases left unmatched: 10. CDR3 nucleotides: TGTGCCAGTAATTTGCGACAGGGATTAGGCTACACCTTC. Translating gives CASNLRQGLGYTF.

This chain links TRBV6-2 or TRBV6-3 with TRBJ2-7; D may be TRBD2 (8 bases). From germline, CDR1 is MNHEY and CDR2 SVGEGT. Trimming took off 5 bases at V and 2 bases at J, with 25 bases between the two ends. This CDR3 has 18 amino acids. Here the CDR3 reads CASSAGTAHSGKPYEQYF. As DNA, the CDR3 is TGTGCCAGCAGTGCCGGGACAGCGCATAGCGGGAAGCCCTACGAGCAGTACTTC.

V gene TRBV7-9 combines with J gene TRBJ1-3, with 7 bases matching TRBD1. CDR1 is SEHNR, CDR2 FQNEAQ, per germline (reference sequence). J was trimmed by 1 base and V by 6 bases; bases with no gene match: 9. The CDR3 consists of 16 residues. CDR3 coding DNA: TGTGCCAGCAGGCCCAACAGGGGATTTTCTGGAAACACCATATATTTT. Its protein product is CASRPNRGFSGNTIYF.

The rearrangement links TRBV18 to TRBJ1-1; unclear D gene. CDR1 and CDR2 (germline): KGHSH, LQKENI. This CDR3 has 13 residues. Trimming cost V 6 bases and J 1 base, with 9 bases left between them. The CDR3: CASSPTQNTEAFF. CDR3 DNA sequence: TGTGCCAGCTCCCCGACACAGAACACTGAAGCTTTCTTT.

Concerning this clone: The junction does not match germline at one end; this may be a read error. The rearrangement links TRBV6-5 to TRBJ1-2; D call uncertain. Germline CDR1 MNHEY, CDR2 SVGAGI. The length of the CDR3 is 14 residues. The CDR3 loop reads CASSDSAGRDGYTF. DNA of the CDR3: TGTGCCAGCAGTGACTCGGCAGGAAGAGATGGCTACACCTTC.

The chain has TRBV20-1 and TRBJ2-7; D ambiguous. The CDR3 contains 11 residues. V was pared by 3 bases and J by 3 bases, with 6 bases between. The V gene's germline CDR1 is DFQATT and CDR2 SNEGSKA (reference sequence). This CDR3 reads CSASPNYEQYF. The CDR3 DNA is TGCAGTGCTAGCCCTAACTACGAGCAGTACTTC.

The chain employs TRBV3-1 (or the pseudogene TRBV3-2) and TRBJ1-4, with 8 nucleotides matching TRBD1. The CDR3 totals 16 residues. In germline, CDR1 is LGHDT, CDR2 YNNKEL (reference sequence). Germline trimming cut 5 bases from V and 7 bases from J; bases unmatched to any gene: 12. DNA of the CDR3: TGTGCCAGCAGCGGCAGGGGGCATTCGGCGAGTGAAAAACTGTTTTTT. Amino acids: CASSGRGHSASEKLFF.

V usage is TRBV13 and J usage is TRBJ2-7, with TRBD1 matching over 8 bases. This CDR3 contains 16 residues. Germline CDR1 reads PRHDT; CDR2 reads FYEKMQ (reference sequence). The V and J ends lost 5 bases and 2 bases, in that order; junction bases with no gene match: 11. The CDR3 DNA reads TGTGCCAGCAGCCCCAAAGTTGAGACAGGGGCCTACGAGCAGTACTTC. This encodes CASSPKVETGAYEQYF.

This clone showed up just a few times. CDR3 amino acids: CASSLRSAGEPPGELFF. In nucleotides, the CDR3 is TGTGCCAGCAGTTTACGGTCGGCAGGGGAGCCCCCCGGGGAGCTGTTTTTT. This chain uses TRBV28 with TRBJ2-2, with D perhaps matching TRBD1 (6 bases). Germline assignment: CDR1 MDHEN and CDR2 SYDVKM. This CDR3 is built from 17 residues. V was clipped by 2 bases and J by 6 bases, with 19 bases between them.

The rearrangement uses TRBV2 and TRBJ2-5, with D maybe TRBD1 (7 bases). CDR1 is SNHLY, CDR2 FYNNEI, per germline. The CDR3 covers 16 residues. V lost 2 bases and J 5 bases, leaving 18 bases between the germline ends. DNA for the CDR3: TGTGCCAGCAGTGAAATGGAGGGGGCCTTTGAGGAGACCCAGTACTTC. Translated: CASSEMEGAFEETQYF. Looking up the rest from reference TRBV2 and TRBJ2-5 gives the full variable domain: EPEVTQTPSHQVTQMGQEVILRCVPISNHLYFYWYRQILGQKVEFLVSFYNNEISEKSEIFDDQFSVERPDGSNFTLKIRSTKLEDSAMYFCASSEMEGAFEETQYFGPGTRLLVL.

The chain employs TRBV19 and TRBJ2-1; D ambiguous. V lost 8 bases to trimming and J lost 9 bases, with 11 bases between them. The CDR3 spans 11 residues. Germline V gives CDR1 LNHDA, CDR2 SQIVND (reference sequence). The CDR3 DNA follows: TGTGCCAGTCGACTTGACATTGAGCAGTTCTTC. The encoded protein is CASRLDIEQFF.

This rearrangement joins TRBV7-8 to TRBJ2-3; D perhaps matches TRBD2 (5 bases). The germline CDR1 and CDR2 sequences are SGHVS and FQNEAQ. The germline V and J ends were trimmed by 6 bases and 1 base, with 17 bases remaining between them. The CDR3 loop spans 16 amino acids. The CDR3 DNA follows: TGTGCCAGCAGGACCTTGATAGCGCGTGGCACAGATACGCAGTATTTT. The encoded protein is CASRTLIARGTDTQYF. Full variable domain (outside the CDR3, taken from reference TRBV7-8 and TRBJ2-3): GAGVSQSPRYKVAKRGQDVALRCDPISGHVSLFWYQQALGQGPEFLTYFQNEAQLDKSGLPSDRFFAERPEGSVSTLKIQRTQQEDSAVYLCASRTLIARGTDTQYFGPGTRLTVL.

V usage is TRBV6-1 and J usage is TRBJ2-3; D not resolved. Germline lookup yields CDR1 MNHNS and CDR2 SASEGT. Trimming pared 1 base from V and 5 bases from J, leaving 13 bases between. CDR3 length equals 15 residues. CDR3 sequence: CASSEGREWGDTQYF. CDR3 nucleotide sequence: TGTGCCAGCAGTGAAGGGCGAGAGTGGGGAGATACGCAGTATTTT.

V usage is TRBV7-2 and J usage is TRBJ2-3; 7 nucleotides line up with TRBD2. The length of the CDR3 is 15 residues. Germline CDR1 is SGHTA and CDR2 is FQGNSA. The ends lost 3 bases at V and 2 bases at J; junction bases unmatched: 5. CDR3: CASSFVSGYTDTQYF. As DNA, the CDR3 is TGTGCCAGCAGCTTTGTTAGCGGGTACACAGATACGCAGTATTTT.

This clone was found a few times. The CDR3 DNA is TGTGCCAGCAGCAGGGTATCGGTGAACACTGAAGCTTTCTTT. The encoded protein is CASSRVSVNTEAFF. The chain carries TRBV14 and TRBJ1-1; no definite D call. The germline gives CDR1 SGHDN, CDR2 FVKESK. The CDR3 is 14 residues long. V gave up 5 bases and J gave up 0 bases, with 10 bases separating them. Drawing the rest from reference TRBV14 and TRBJ1-1, the complete variable domain is EAGVTQFPSHSVIEKGQTVTLRCDPISGHDNLYWYRRVMGKEIKFLLHFVKESKQDESGMPNNRFLAERTGGTYSTLKVQPAELEDSGVYFCASSRVSVNTEAFFGQGTRLTVV.

The chain has TRBV18 and TRBJ2-3; no firm D call. With 2 bases removed from V and 1 base from J, the gap between germline ends came to 13 bases. This CDR3 is built from 16 residues. Germline-derived CDR1 and CDR2 are KGHSH and LQKENI. The CDR3 region is CASSPLRTVGTDTQYF. DNA of the CDR3: TGTGCCAGCTCACCATTAAGAACAGTGGGCACAGATACGCAGTATTTT.

V usage is TRBV5-1 and J usage is TRBJ2-6; perhaps TRBD2 as D (5 bases). The CDR3 loop spans 15 amino acids. Deletions cut 6 bases from V and 0 bases from J, with 10 bases between. CDR1 SGHRS and CDR2 YFSETQ come from the germline V gene. The CDR3 coding sequence is TGCGCCAGCATAGTAGGGAGCTCTGGGGCCAACGTCCTGACTTTC. Residues: CASIVGSSGANVLTF.

The chain joins TRBV18 to TRBJ1-5, with D uncertain. The germline CDR1 and CDR2 sequences are KGHSH and LQKENI. This CDR3 has 13 residues. Trimming cost V 3 bases and J 4 bases, with 7 bases left between them. The CDR3: CASSPALNQPQHF. Here the CDR3 DNA reads TGTGCCAGCTCACCGGCTCTAAATCAGCCCCAGCATTTT.

This clone has only one observation. J is TRBJ2-7 and V is TRBV6-5, with D perhaps matching TRBD1 (6 bases). The V end was cut by 7 bases, the J end by 4 bases, with 20 bases between. The CDR3 runs 15 residues. Germline V lookup: CDR1 MNHEY, CDR2 SVGAGI. The CDR3 DNA reads as TGTGCCAGCAACCCGGGACACCATAAGCCATACGAGCAGTACTTC. Its protein product is CASNPGHHKPYEQYF.

The V gene is TRBV27, the J gene TRBJ2-7; the D gene is possibly TRBD2 (5 bases). V dropped 3 bases and J dropped 3 bases, with 9 bases sitting between them. The CDR3 spans 13 residues. Germline CDR1 reads MNHEY; CDR2 reads SMNVEV (reference sequence). The CDR3 loop is CASSLRRNYEQYF. The CDR3 bases are TGTGCCAGCAGTTTGCGGAGGAACTACGAGCAGTACTTC.